The table lists the clone carrying this T cell receptor (beta chain) with many counts. Its specificity is unknown. This entry comes from a study of identical twins. cDNA molecules carried unique molecular identifiers, and template switching added a universal primer site. Each CDR3 protein is one row after TCRdb ran MiXCR on the 5' RACE reads. The sample contains fewer than 350,000 distinct CDR3 sequences, about 8% of which appear only once. Notes on the study in general: Whereas memory repertoires showed no such difference, abundant cord blood beta clonotypes carried fewer insertions. Models underpredicted monozygotic twin sharing of out-of-frame TCR alpha.

Germline V gene lookup returns CDR1 DFQATT and CDR2 SNEGSKA (reference sequence). The ends were cut back, 3 bases at V and 6 bases at J, with 15 bases in the middle. This CDR3 has 13 residues. Another study also made use of these data, one on yellow fever vaccine responses in identical twins.

The chain carries TRBV20-1 and TRBJ2-7, with D possibly TRBD2 on 6 matching bases. The sample taken for sequencing was memory (CD45RO+) T cells sorted from blood. This clonotype originated in a woman aged 18-29 years in good health. CDR3 region: CSASRAEGSEQYF. CDR3 sequence (DNA): TGCAGTGCTAGTAGAGCGGAGGGGTCCGAGCAGTACTTC.